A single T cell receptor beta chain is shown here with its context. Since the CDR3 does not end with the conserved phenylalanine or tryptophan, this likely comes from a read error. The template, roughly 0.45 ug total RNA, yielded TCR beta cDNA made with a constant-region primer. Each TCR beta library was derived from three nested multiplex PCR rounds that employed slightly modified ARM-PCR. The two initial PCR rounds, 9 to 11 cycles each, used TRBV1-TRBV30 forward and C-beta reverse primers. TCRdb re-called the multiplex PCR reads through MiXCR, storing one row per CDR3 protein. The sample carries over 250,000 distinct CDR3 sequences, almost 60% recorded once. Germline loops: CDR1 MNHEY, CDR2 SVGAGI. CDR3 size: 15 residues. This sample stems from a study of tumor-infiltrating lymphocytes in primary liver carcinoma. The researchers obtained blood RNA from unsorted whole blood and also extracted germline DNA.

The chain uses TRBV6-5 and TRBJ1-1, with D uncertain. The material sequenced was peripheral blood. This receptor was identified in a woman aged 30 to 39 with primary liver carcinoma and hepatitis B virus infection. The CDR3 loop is CASSYEGWMNTEAFS. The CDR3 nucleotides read TGCGCCAGCAGTTACGAGGGATGGATGAACACTGAAGCTTTCTCT.